This TCR beta chain was identified in a study of neurological immune-mediated disorders. The V end lost 4 bases, the J end lost 2 bases, and 9 bases lay between the germline ends. Germline CDR1 and CDR2: MNHEY and SVGAGI. This CDR3 spans 13 amino acids. This clonotype was seen many times. The cDNA was synthesized by means of template-switch 5'RACE, which was carried out with 10-nucleotide random UMIs. TCRdb independently ran MiXCR on the 5' RACE reads; one entry per CDR3 protein. The sample holds about 59,000 distinct CDR3 sequences, about 12% seen once. The unsorted libraries were generated from a total of 2 million PBMCs, which had been stored in RNAlater at -80 C.

Material: PBMCs. The TCR sequence derives from a woman in her fifties or sixties with HTLV-1-associated myelopathy (HAM/TSP). V usage is TRBV6-5 and J usage is TRBJ2-7; possible D gene TRBD2, 6 bases. The CDR3 nucleotides read TGTGCCAGCAGTTCAGCGGGCACCTACGAGCAGTACTTC. Its protein product is CASSSAGTYEQYF.